This T cell receptor beta chain came from a study of early stage breast cancer tumors. Study as a whole: Twelve of the 16 invasive tumors were ER+, PR+ and HER2-.

Only in-frame clones appear in the TCRdb table, and some are missing; sequencing was by immunoSEQ multiplex PCR. The table has roughly 49,000 clones, around 80% seen once. Points on this clone: What it binds is not known.

Study findings and constraints: Most shared enriched TCRB sequences were commonly generated ones.

This receptor was taken from a person in their 40s with breast cancer. Material: blood.

CDR3 amino acids: CASSGGQGLGETQYF. CDR3 sequence (DNA): TGTGCCAGCAGTGGGGGACAGGGACTGGGAGAGACCCAGTACTTC. The chain employs TRBV7-9 and TRBJ2-5, with 9 bases identical to TRBD1. Germline V gene sequence: CDR1 SEHNR, CDR2 FQNEAQ (reference sequence). This CDR3 contains 15 residues. Trimming at V came to 6 bases and at J to 4 bases, leaving 9 bases not matched to a gene. The full variable domain, rest sourced from reference TRBV7-9 and TRBJ2-5, is DTGVSQNPRHKITKRGQNVTFRCDPISEHNRLYWYRQTLGQGPEFLTYFQNEAQLEKSRLLSDRFSAERPKGSFSTLEIQRTEQGDSAMYLCASSGGQGLGETQYFGPGTRLLVL.